The 3 T cell receptor beta chains listed next were all sequenced from one sample in a study of shared clonotypes between healthy human individuals. The protocol was immunoSEQ multiplex PCR, while the TCRdb copy is restricted to in-frame clones and leaves out a portion. The table shows about 2.1 million clones, with roughly 95% occurring only once. It was CD45RO-negative cells, positively selected for CCR7, that made up naive CD8 cells, with terminally differentiated effector memory CD45RA+ cells excluded. The sample consisted of naive CD8+ T cells from PBMCs. The receptor source for this set is a man younger than 35 in good health. Some clones in this sample may be carry-over from other donors' samples.

V usage is TRBV28 and J usage is TRBJ1-1; TRBD1 matches at 7 bases. J lost 3 bases, V lost 6 bases, and 13 bases had no gene match. This CDR3 is 16 amino acids long. Germline V lookup: CDR1 MDHEN, CDR2 SYDVKM. The CDR3 region is CASSPWVTGAYTEAFF. The CDR3 nucleotides are TGTGCCAGCAGCCCTTGGGTAACAGGGGCCTACACTGAAGCTTTCTTT. The whole variable domain, remainder taken from reference TRBV28 and TRBJ1-1, is DVKVTQSSRYLVKRTGEKVFLECVQDMDHENMFWYRQDPGLGLRLIYFSYDVKMKEKGDIPEGYSVSREKKERFSLILESASTNQTSMYLCASSPWVTGAYTEAFFGQGTRLTVV.

CDR3 sequence: CASSPAGVDTEAFF. Here the CDR3 DNA reads TGTGCCAGCAGCCCCGCAGGGGTTGACACTGAAGCTTTCTTT. The chain combines TRBV5-5 with TRBJ1-1; the D gene is possibly TRBD1 (6 bases). Germline assignment: CDR1 SGHKS and CDR2 YYEKEE (reference sequence). This CDR3 spans 14 amino acids. V gave up 4 bases and J gave up 3 bases, with 13 bases separating them.

The chain employs TRBV6-1 and TRBJ2-2; unclear D gene. There are 14 residues in the CDR3. Trimming took 3 bases from V and 1 from J, leaving 6 bases between them. CDR1 and CDR2 (germline): MNHNS, SASEGT. DNA of the CDR3: TGTGCCAGCAGTGACGTAAGGAACACCGGGGAGCTGTTTTTT. It yields the protein CASSDVRNTGELFF.